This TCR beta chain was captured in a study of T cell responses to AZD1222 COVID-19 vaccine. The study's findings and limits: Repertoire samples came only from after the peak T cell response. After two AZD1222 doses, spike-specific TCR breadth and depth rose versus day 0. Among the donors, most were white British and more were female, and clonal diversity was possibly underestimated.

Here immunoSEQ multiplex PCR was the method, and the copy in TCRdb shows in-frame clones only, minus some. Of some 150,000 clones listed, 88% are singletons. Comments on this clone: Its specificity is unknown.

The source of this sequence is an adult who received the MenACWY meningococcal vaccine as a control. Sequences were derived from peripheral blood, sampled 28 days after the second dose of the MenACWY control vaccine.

CDR3 nucleotides: TGTGCCACCAGTGTTGGACAGGGGATGAACACTGAAGCTTTCTTT. Translating it yields CATSVGQGMNTEAFF. The rearrangement links TRBV24-1 to TRBJ1-1; 9 bases agree with TRBD1. The ends lost 5 bases at V and 0 bases at J; junction bases unmatched: 3. Germline CDR1 reads KGHDR; CDR2 reads SFDVKD. CDR3 size: 15 residues.